This is a list of T cell receptor beta chains from one sample in a study of blood T cells in healthy people across ages. Using its own MiXCR run on the 5' RACE reads, TCRdb lists one record per CDR3 protein. The table includes around 1,000,000 distinct CDR3 sequences, approximately 25% detected once. In addition, the sample was reused for a study of T cells of mothers and their children.

Input material: blood. The receptors were gathered from a girl aged 2 to 10 in good health. CDR3s include the opening cysteine and the closing phenylalanine or tryptophan. A D gene is named only where the DNA matches it firmly. Size is stated for part of the rows, as once, few or many counts, or as a class when the clone is expanded.

J gene	D gene	V gene	clone size	CDR3 DNA	CDR3 protein
TRBJ2-3	TRBD2	TRBV20-1	-	TGCAGTGCTAGAGACCTAGCGGGGGCGGGATATACGCAGTATTTT	CSARDLAGAGYTQYF
TRBJ1-1	-	TRBV7-8	-	TGTGCCAGCAGCTCCCGGGGAGGGCCCATCGCTGAAGCTTTCTTT	CASSSRGGPIAEAFF
TRBJ2-1	TRBD1	TRBV5-1	-	TGCGCCAGCAGCTTATGGGGACAGGTTGACAATGAGCAGTTCTTC	CASSLWGQVDNEQFF
TRBJ2-3	-	TRBV16	-	TGTGCCAGCAGCCCTCCGACGGGCACAGATACGCAGTATTTT	CASSPPTGTDTQYF
TRBJ2-1	-	TRBV6-2/TRBV6-3	few	TGTGCCAGCAGCACTAGCATCAATGAGCAGTTCTTC	CASSTSINEQFF
TRBJ2-5	TRBD1	TRBV28	-	TGTGCCAGCAGTCCTACTGACAGGGTGGGAGAGACCCAGTACTTC	CASSPTDRVGETQYF
TRBJ2-7	-	TRBV4-3	few	TGCGCCAGCAGCCAAGATTCTGCCGGCTACGAGCAGTACTTC	CASSQDSAGYEQYF
TRBJ1-5	-	TRBV5-5	-	TGTGCCAGCAGCCTATTGGGGGGTAGCAATCAGCCCCAGCATTTT	CASSLLGGSNQPQHF
TRBJ2-7	-	TRBV19	-	TGTGCCAGTGAAGGAGGGAAATCCTACGAGCAGTACTTC	CASEGGKSYEQYF
TRBJ1-2	TRBD1	TRBV29-1	few	TGCAGCGTTGCATGGACAGGGGCTCCCTATGGCTACACCTTC	CSVAWTGAPYGYTF
TRBJ2-3	TRBD1	TRBV7-2	many	TGTGCCAGCAGCTCCTTCCCTCGACAGGGGAACACAGATACGCAGTATTTT	CASSSFPRQGNTDTQYF
TRBJ1-4	TRBD1	TRBV7-9	-	TGTGCCAGCAGCTGGACAGGGGGGAATGAAAAACTGTTTTTT	CASSWTGGNEKLFF
TRBJ2-3	-	TRBV7-2	-	TGTGCCAGCAGCCTTTCCAGAAATACGCAGTATTTT	CASSLSRNTQYF
TRBJ1-1	-	TRBV10-2	-	TGCGCCAGCAGAGGCGAAGGGCGGGGGACTGAAGCTTTCTTT	CASRGEGRGTEAFF
TRBJ1-1	-	TRBV7-9	-	TGTGCCAGCAGCCGTGACAGACATGAAGCTTTCTTT	CASSRDRHEAFF
TRBJ2-7	-	TRBV5-1	few	TGCGCCAGCAGCTTGGAGGTGGCAGGGAGCTCCTACGAGCAGTACTTC	CASSLEVAGSSYEQYF
TRBJ2-3	-	TRBV12-3/TRBV12-4	few	TGTGCCAGCAGCGGGCCCCAACGCACAGATACGCAGTATTTT	CASSGPQRTDTQYF
TRBJ2-5	-	TRBV6-6	-	TGTGCCAGCAGTTACACCGAAGAGACCCAGTACTTC	CASSYTEETQYF
TRBJ2-1	TRBD1	TRBV20-1	few	TGCAGGGTTGAGGGGGCGCAAAATGAGCAGTTCTTC	CRVEGAQNEQFF
TRBJ1-5	-	TRBV6-1	few	TGTGCCAGCAGTGGGTACCTCTTCGATTATAGCAATCAGCCCCAGCATTTT	CASSGYLFDYSNQPQHF
TRBJ2-5	-	TRBV20-1	few	TGCAGTGCTAGTGGCAGGGATGGCGAGACCCAGTACTTC	CSASGRDGETQYF
TRBJ2-3	TRBD1	TRBV18	-	TGTGCCAGCTCACCGACAGGGCCAGATACGCAGTATTTT	CASSPTGPDTQYF
TRBJ1-5	-	TRBV27	few	TGTGCCAGCCGTCCCGGGACATTTTTGGAAAATCAGCCCCAGCATTTT	CASRPGTFLENQPQHF